A single sample is the source of the 24 T cell receptor beta chains below, sequenced in a study of blood T cells in healthy people across ages. The use of a sample-barcoded 5' primer and a J-beta primer mix characterized a second PCR of 7 to 11 cycles. TCRdb independently ran MiXCR on the 5' RACE reads; one entry per CDR3 protein. The table lists hundreds of thousands of distinct CDR3 sequences, 45% to 50% of them singletons, with around an eighth in the top ten. The sequenced material came from blood. Receptors originate from a young man in good health.

V gene TRBV12-3 or TRBV12-4 combines with J gene TRBJ2-5; D may be TRBD1 or TRBD2 (5 bases each). V was shortened by 4 bases and J by 5 bases, with 17 bases between the two germline ends. The CDR3 is 15 amino acids. CDR3 nucleotides: TGTGCCAGCAGTTGGGGGACGGCTGCCAGGGAGACCCAGTACTTC. As protein: CASSWGTAARETQYF.

The gene calls are TRBV6-5 and TRBJ1-6, with D tentatively TRBD1 (6 bases). The V gene lost 6 bases and the J gene lost 7 bases, with 10 bases spanning the gap. This CDR3 has 13 amino acids. CDR1 MNHEY and CDR2 SVGAGI come from the germline V gene. The CDR3 sequence is CASRDRLNSPLHF. CDR3 DNA sequence: TGTGCCAGCAGGGACAGACTGAATTCACCCCTCCACTTT.

V gene TRBV30 combines with J gene TRBJ2-1; 8 bases align to TRBD2. CDR1 and CDR2 (germline): GTSNPN, SVGIG (reference sequence). With 1 base clipped from V and 8 bases from J, the junction kept 7 bases outside the gene matches. This CDR3 region has 14 residues. The CDR3 sequence: CAWSAGGARDEQFF. CDR3 sequence (DNA): TGTGCCTGGAGTGCCGGGGGGGCCAGGGATGAGCAGTTCTTC.

This chain links TRBV24-1 with TRBJ1-6; D unresolved. The germline V gene has CDR1 KGHDR and CDR2 SFDVKD. Trimming shortened V by 4 bases and J by 0 bases, and 15 bases separated the two germline ends. The length of the CDR3 is 18 residues. CDR3 protein: CATSDPEQRSSYNSPLHF. CDR3 DNA: TGTGCCACCAGTGACCCCGAACAGAGGAGCTCCTATAATTCACCCCTCCACTTT.

Many counts were recorded for this clonotype. The chain has TRBV18 and TRBJ2-1; 9 bases are a match to TRBD1. Germline V gene sequence: CDR1 KGHSH, CDR2 LQKENI. The CDR3 spans 13 residues. V shed 8 bases and J 7 bases; nucleotides not matched to a gene: 6. The CDR3 DNA is TGTGCCAGCAGCCCCGGGACAGGGAATGAGCAGTTCTTC. Its translation is CASSPGTGNEQFF.

The chain is built from TRBV2 and TRBJ1-6; tentatively, D is TRBD1 (6 bases). V dropped 4 bases and J dropped 3 bases, with 13 bases sitting between them. Germline CDR1 reads SNHLY; CDR2 reads FYNNEI. CDR3 length: 16 residues. The CDR3 DNA reads as TGTGCCAGCAGTGTGCCGGGGGCCCTCTATAATTCACCCCTCCACTTT. Translation gives CASSVPGALYNSPLHF.

This chain connects TRBV11-3 to TRBJ2-5; D unresolved. This CDR3 has 16 residues. Trimming shortened V by 5 bases and J by 4 bases, and 20 bases separated the two germline ends. Germline V lookup: CDR1 SGHNT, CDR2 YENEEA. The CDR3 DNA reads TGTGCCAGCAGCCAATTTCCGGCGGCCGGTTCAGAGACCCAGTACTTC. Encoded protein: CASSQFPAAGSETQYF.

This clonotype was seen a few times. This chain connects TRBV7-2 to TRBJ2-1; a possible D gene is TRBD1 (5 bases). V lost 1 base, J lost 8 bases, and 12 bases lay in between. The CDR3 runs 14 residues. CDR1 SGHTA and CDR2 FQGNSA come from the germline V gene. CDR3 loop: CASSLVAGKDEQFF. The CDR3 coding sequence is TGTGCCAGCAGCTTAGTGGCAGGGAAAGATGAGCAGTTCTTC. Variable domain in full (rest from reference TRBV7-2 and TRBJ2-1): GAGVSQSPSNKVTEKGKDVELRCDPISGHTALYWYRQSLGQGLEFLIYFQGNSAPDKSGLPSDRFSAERTGGSVSTLTIQRTQQEDSAVYLCASSLVAGKDEQFFGPGTRLTVL.

This chain connects TRBV12-3 or TRBV12-4 to TRBJ1-2; a possible D gene is TRBD1 (5 bases). The V gene lost 11 bases and the J gene lost 7 bases, with 14 bases spanning the gap. The CDR3 totals 11 residues. The DNA of the CDR3 is TGTGCCGGGGAAGGGGAGGGTGGCTACACCTTC. Its translation: CAGEGEGGYTF.

The chain joins TRBV20-1 to TRBJ1-6; D possibly corresponds to TRBD1 (6 bases). Per germline, CDR1 DFQATT and CDR2 SNEGSKA (reference sequence). Trimming took 3 bases from V and 6 from J, leaving 18 bases between them. The CDR3 covers 16 residues. The CDR3 reads CSARNVGGAPNSPLHF. CDR3 bases: TGCAGTGCTAGGAATGTCGGGGGGGCCCCTAATTCACCCCTCCACTTT.

This clonotype occurred many times. The gene calls are TRBV28 and TRBJ2-1; the D is unclear. This CDR3 comprises 12 residues. Deletions cut 4 bases from V and 6 bases from J, with 7 bases between. The germline gives CDR1 MDHEN, CDR2 SYDVKM. The CDR3 DNA reads as TGTGCCAGCAGTTCCTCCCGCAATGAGCAGTTCTTC. This codes for CASSSSRNEQFF.

The chain has TRBV13 and TRBJ2-1, with a weak D call TRBD1 (6 bases). Germline assignment: CDR1 PRHDT and CDR2 FYEKMQ (reference sequence). V lost 7 bases and J 9 bases, leaving 22 bases between the germline ends. The CDR3 spans 15 residues. In nucleotides, the CDR3 is TGTGCCAGCACCCTTAGAGTAACAGGGCAGGTTGAGCAGTTCTTC. This encodes CASTLRVTGQVEQFF.

A few counts support this clonotype. A much bigger clone sits one base away, suggesting this may be a read error. The V call is TRBV7-2, the J call TRBJ2-3; 7 bases are shared with TRBD2. Germline V gene lookup returns CDR1 SGHTA and CDR2 FQGNSA. The CDR3 extends over 14 amino acids. V trimming: 3 bases; J trimming: 1 base; junction bases outside the gene matches: 1. Here the CDR3 DNA reads TGTGCCAGCAGCTTCCGGGGGGGCACAGATACGCAGTATTTT. It is translated as CASSFRGGTDTQYF.

The chain has TRBV12-3 or TRBV12-4 and TRBJ2-1; tentatively, D is TRBD2 (5 bases). Trimming took 0 bases from V and 6 from J, leaving 9 bases between them. This CDR3 spans 14 amino acids. For the CDR3, the DNA is TGTGCCAGCAGTTTAGCTTCAAGCGGCAATGAGCAGTTCTTC. Translated, it gives CASSLASSGNEQFF.

V is TRBV10-3 and J is TRBJ2-4; D call uncertain. CDR3 length equals 15 residues. Germline V gene sequence: CDR1 ENHRY, CDR2 SYGVKD. V was pared by 5 bases and J by 2 bases, with 13 bases between. As DNA, the CDR3 is TGTGCCATCAGTCCCGTGAAGGGATCCAAAAACATTCAGTACTTC. Translating it yields CAISPVKGSKNIQYF.

The CDR3 region has the DNA TGTGCCAGCAGCCTTATCGCGGGTGGCGGACACGCGTCCTACGAGCAGTACTTC. Translated: CASSLIAGGGHASYEQYF. The rearrangement joins TRBV3-1 to TRBJ2-4; D may be TRBD1 or TRBD2 (5 bases each). TRBJ2-7 matches the DNA end more closely, so the J call is doubtful. This CDR3 contains 18 residues. Germline V lookup: CDR1 LGHDT, CDR2 YNNKEL (reference sequence).

The chain combines TRBV2 with TRBJ2-1, with 8 bases that match TRBD1. The CDR3 sequence is 14 residues long. Germline V gene sequence: CDR1 SNHLY, CDR2 FYNNEI. The trim removed 6 bases at V and 5 bases at J, leaving 6 bases unmatched. CDR3 bases: TGTGCCAGCAGGGACAGGGTGGCACACAATGAGCAGTTCTTC. Translating gives CASRDRVAHNEQFF.

The chain combines TRBV12-3 or TRBV12-4 with TRBJ2-3; D possibly uses TRBD1 or TRBD2 (6 bases each). The CDR3 is 14 amino acids. Trimming shortened V by 6 bases and J by 4 bases, and 14 bases separated the two germline ends. DNA of the CDR3: TGTGCCAGCAGACTTAGAAGGGGGGCAGATACGCAGTATTTT. Protein product: CASRLRRGADTQYF.

Comments on this clonotype: Since a much larger clone is just one base distant, this may be a read error. This chain uses TRBV6-5 with TRBJ2-1; the D gene is possibly TRBD2 (6 bases). The DNA end lines up better with TRBJ2-7; the J call may be wrong. CDR1 and CDR2 (germline): MNHEY, SVGAGI. This CDR3 is 16 amino acids long. CDR3 region: CASSINSGTDYNEQYF. The CDR3 nucleotides are TGTGCCAGCAGCATTAACTCCGGGACGGACTACAATGAGCAGTACTTC.

Points on this clonotype: One junction end disagrees with the germline gene, perhaps due to a read error. This rearrangement joins TRBV5-1 to TRBJ1-1, with D uncertain. CDR3 length: 13 residues. Germline values: CDR1 SGHRS, CDR2 YFSETQ. This CDR3 reads CVSSFDVSTEAFF. CDR3 DNA sequence: TGCGTCAGCAGCTTCGACGTGAGCACTGAAGCTTTCTTT. The variable domain in full, completed from reference TRBV5-1 and TRBJ1-1, reads KAGVTQTPRYLIKTRGQQVTLSCSPISGHRSVSWYQQTPGQGLQFLFEYFSETQRNKGNFPGRFSGRQFSNSRSEMNVSTLELGDSALYLCVSSFDVSTEAFFGQGTRLTVV.

The rearrangement uses TRBV10-3 and TRBJ1-2; TRBD1 aligns across 9 bases. Trimming removed 5 bases from V and 8 bases from J; junction bases left unmatched: 9. The CDR3 extends over 14 amino acids. CDR1 is ENHRY and CDR2 is SYGVKD in the germline V gene. CDR3 loop: CAISLTGGVAGYTF. The DNA for the CDR3 is TGTGCCATCAGTCTGACAGGGGGGGTTGCCGGCTACACCTTC.

CDR3 sequence (DNA): TGTGCCAGCAGTCCAACAGGGGAAACCTACGAGCAGTACTTC. Translated: CASSPTGETYEQYF. This rearrangement joins TRBV28 to TRBJ2-7; TRBD1 aligns across 7 bases. V lost 5 bases and J lost 2; bases outside the gene matches: 6. The germline V gene has CDR1 MDHEN and CDR2 SYDVKM. The CDR3 extends over 14 amino acids.

This clonotype has more than one count but fewer than ten. The V and J genes are TRBV27 and TRBJ2-7; unclear D gene. This CDR3 has 12 residues. CDR1 is MNHEY and CDR2 is SMNVEV in the germline V gene (reference sequence). CDR3 sequence (DNA): TGTGCAGCGCAGAAGAGCTCCTACGAGCAGTACTTC. It encodes CAAQKSSYEQYF.

The gene calls are TRBV18 and TRBJ1-5; TRBD1 is a possible D gene (5 bases). The germline V gene encodes CDR1 KGHSH and CDR2 LQKENI. The CDR3 has 15 amino acids. Trimming left V 6 bases short and J 6 bases short, with 18 bases between. The CDR3 loop is CASSEGTGTIQPQHF. CDR3 DNA sequence: TGTGCCAGCTCGGAAGGGACGGGGACGATTCAGCCCCAGCATTTT.